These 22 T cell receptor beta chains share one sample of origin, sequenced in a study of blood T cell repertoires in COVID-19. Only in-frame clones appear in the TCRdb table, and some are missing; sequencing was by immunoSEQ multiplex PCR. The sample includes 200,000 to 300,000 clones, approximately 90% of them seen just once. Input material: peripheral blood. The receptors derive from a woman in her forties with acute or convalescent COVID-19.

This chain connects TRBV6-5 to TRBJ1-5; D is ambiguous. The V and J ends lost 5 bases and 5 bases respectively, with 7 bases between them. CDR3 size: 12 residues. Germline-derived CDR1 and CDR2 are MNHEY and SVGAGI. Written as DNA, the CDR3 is TGTGCCAGCAGTCCCCCAGATCAGCCCCAGCATTTT. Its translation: CASSPPDQPQHF.

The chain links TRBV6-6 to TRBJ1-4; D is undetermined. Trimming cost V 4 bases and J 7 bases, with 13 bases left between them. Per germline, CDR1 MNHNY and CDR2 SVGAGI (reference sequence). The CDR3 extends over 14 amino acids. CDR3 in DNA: TGTGCCAGCAGTTTACTCAGCGCCGGTGAAAAACTGTTTTTT. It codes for CASSLLSAGEKLFF.

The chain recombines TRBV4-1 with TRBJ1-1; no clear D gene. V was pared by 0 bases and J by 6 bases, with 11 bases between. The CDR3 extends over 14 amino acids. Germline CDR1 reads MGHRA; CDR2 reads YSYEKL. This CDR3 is CASSQDRLAPEAFF. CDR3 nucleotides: TGCGCCAGCAGCCAAGATCGACTCGCCCCTGAAGCTTTCTTT.

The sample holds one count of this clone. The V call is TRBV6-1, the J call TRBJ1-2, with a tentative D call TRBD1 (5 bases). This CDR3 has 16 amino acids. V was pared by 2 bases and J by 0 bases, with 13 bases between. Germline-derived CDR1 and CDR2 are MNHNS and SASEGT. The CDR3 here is CASSEYSGAANYGYTF. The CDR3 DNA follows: TGTGCCAGCAGTGAATACAGCGGGGCCGCTAACTATGGCTACACCTTC.

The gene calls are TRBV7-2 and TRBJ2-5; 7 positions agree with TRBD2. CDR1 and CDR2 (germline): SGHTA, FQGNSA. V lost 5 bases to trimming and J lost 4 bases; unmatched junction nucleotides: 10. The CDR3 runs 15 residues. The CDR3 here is CASSPLQREGETQYF. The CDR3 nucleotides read TGTGCCAGCAGCCCGTTACAGAGGGAGGGAGAGACCCAGTACTTC.

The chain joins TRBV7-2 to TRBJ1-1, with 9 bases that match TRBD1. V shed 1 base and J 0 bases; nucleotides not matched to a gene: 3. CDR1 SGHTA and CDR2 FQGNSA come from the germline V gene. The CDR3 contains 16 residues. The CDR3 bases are TGTGCCAGCAGCTTAGGGGGGACAGGGCTGAACACTGAAGCTTTCTTT. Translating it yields CASSLGGTGLNTEAFF.

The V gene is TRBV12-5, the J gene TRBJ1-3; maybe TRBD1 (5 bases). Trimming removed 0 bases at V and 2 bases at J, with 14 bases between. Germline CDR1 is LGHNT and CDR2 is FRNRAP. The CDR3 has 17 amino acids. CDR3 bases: TGTGCTAGTGGTTTGGTAAGGGGCACCCAGGCTGGAAACACCATATATTTT. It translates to CASGLVRGTQAGNTIYF.

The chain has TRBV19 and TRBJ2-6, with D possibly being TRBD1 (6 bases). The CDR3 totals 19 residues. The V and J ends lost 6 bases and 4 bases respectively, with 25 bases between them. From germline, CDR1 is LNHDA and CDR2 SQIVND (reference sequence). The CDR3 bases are TGTGCCAGTAGCCAGAGTCGGGTCGGCAGGGGTTCCGGGGCCAACGTCCTGACTTTC. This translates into CASSQSRVGRGSGANVLTF. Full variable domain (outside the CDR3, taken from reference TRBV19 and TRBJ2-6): DGGITQSPKYLFRKEGQNVTLSCEQNLNHDAMYWYRQDPGQGLRLIYYSQIVNDFQKGDIAEGYSVSREKKESFPLTVTSAQKNPTAFYLCASSQSRVGRGSGANVLTFGAGSRLTVL.

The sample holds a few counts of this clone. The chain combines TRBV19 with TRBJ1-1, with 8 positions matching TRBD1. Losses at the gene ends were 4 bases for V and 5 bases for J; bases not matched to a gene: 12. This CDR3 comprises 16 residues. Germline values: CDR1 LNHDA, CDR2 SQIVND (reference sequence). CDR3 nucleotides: TGTGCCAGTAGTAGACCGACAGGGGCCCGAGGGACTGAAGCTTTCTTT. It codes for CASSRPTGARGTEAFF. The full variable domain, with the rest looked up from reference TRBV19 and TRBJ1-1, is DGGITQSPKYLFRKEGQNVTLSCEQNLNHDAMYWYRQDPGQGLRLIYYSQIVNDFQKGDIAEGYSVSREKKESFPLTVTSAQKNPTAFYLCASSRPTGARGTEAFFGQGTRLTVV.

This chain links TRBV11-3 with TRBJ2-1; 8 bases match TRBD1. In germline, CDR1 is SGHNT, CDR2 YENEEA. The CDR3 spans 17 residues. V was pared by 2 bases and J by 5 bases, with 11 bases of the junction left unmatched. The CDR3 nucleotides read TGTGCCAGCAGCTTAAAGGAAGGGACAGGAATCCACAATGAGCAGTTCTTC. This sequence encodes CASSLKEGTGIHNEQFF.

The CDR3: CASSLDGQYSGNTIYF. CDR3 nucleotides: TGCGCCAGCAGCTTAGATGGACAGTACTCTGGAAACACCATATATTTT. The gene calls are TRBV5-1 and TRBJ1-3; perhaps TRBD1 as D (6 bases). Germline CDR1 reads SGHRS; CDR2 reads YFSETQ. Trimming shortened V by 2 bases and J by 0 bases, and 12 bases separated the two germline ends. This CDR3 is built from 16 residues.

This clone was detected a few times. CDR3 DNA: TGTGCCAGCAGCACTGGACAGGGGGGAGCTCAGCCCCAGCATTTT. Translating gives CASSTGQGGAQPQHF. The rearrangement uses TRBV7-2 and TRBJ1-5; 10 bases are shared with TRBD1. CDR1 and CDR2 from the germline V gene are SGHTA and FQGNSA. The junction had 7 bases not matched to a gene; V was cut back by 5 bases and J by 6 bases. CDR3 length equals 15 residues.

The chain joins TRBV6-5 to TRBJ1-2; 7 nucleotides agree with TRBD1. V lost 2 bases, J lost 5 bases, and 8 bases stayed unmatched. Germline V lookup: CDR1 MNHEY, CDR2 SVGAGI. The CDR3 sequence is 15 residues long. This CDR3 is CASSYGTERRYGYTF. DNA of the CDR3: TGTGCCAGCAGTTACGGGACAGAGCGTCGGTATGGCTACACCTTC.

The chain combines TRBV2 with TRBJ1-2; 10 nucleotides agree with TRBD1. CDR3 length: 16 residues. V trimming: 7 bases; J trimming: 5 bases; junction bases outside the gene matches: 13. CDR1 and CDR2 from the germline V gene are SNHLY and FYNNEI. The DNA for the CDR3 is TGTGCCAGCAATGCAAGAGGGACAGGGGTAGGGTATGGCTACACCTTC. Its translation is CASNARGTGVGYGYTF.

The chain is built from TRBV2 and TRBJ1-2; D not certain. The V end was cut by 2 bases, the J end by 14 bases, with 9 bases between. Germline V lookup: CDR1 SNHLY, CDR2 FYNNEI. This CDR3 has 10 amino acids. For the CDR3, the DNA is TGTGCCAGCAGTGAAATTCGAGAGACCTTC. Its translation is CASSEIRETF. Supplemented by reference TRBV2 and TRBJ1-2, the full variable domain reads EPEVTQTPSHQVTQMGQEVILRCVPISNHLYFYWYRQILGQKVEFLVSFYNNEISEKSEIFDDQFSVERPDGSNFTLKIRSTKLEDSAMYFCASSEIRETFGSGTRLTVV.

The CDR3 loop reads CASSSLGSGVSRRYTF. Written as DNA, the CDR3 is TGTGCCAGCAGCTCCCTAGGGTCAGGGGTATCCCGTCGCTACACCTTC. The chain has TRBV27 and TRBJ1-2; D perhaps matches TRBD1 (6 bases). Trimming took off 6 bases at V and 9 bases at J, with 26 bases between the two ends. Germline CDR1 and CDR2: MNHEY and SMNVEV (reference sequence). CDR3 length: 16 residues.

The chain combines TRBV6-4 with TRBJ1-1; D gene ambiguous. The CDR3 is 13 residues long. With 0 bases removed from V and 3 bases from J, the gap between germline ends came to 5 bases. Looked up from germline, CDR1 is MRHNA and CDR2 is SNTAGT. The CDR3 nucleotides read TGTGCCAGCAGTGACTCTAGTTACACTGAAGCTTTCTTT. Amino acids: CASSDSSYTEAFF.

CDR3 region: CASSAHRGQRKFSYEQYV. The CDR3, as DNA: TGTGCCAGCAGCGCTCACCGGGGTCAAAGAAAATTCTCCTACGAGCAGTACGTC. The chain recombines TRBV5-6 with TRBJ2-7; D perhaps matches TRBD2 (5 bases). V gave up 4 bases and J gave up 0 bases, with 23 bases separating them. This CDR3 comprises 18 residues. In germline, CDR1 is SGHDT, CDR2 YYEEEE.

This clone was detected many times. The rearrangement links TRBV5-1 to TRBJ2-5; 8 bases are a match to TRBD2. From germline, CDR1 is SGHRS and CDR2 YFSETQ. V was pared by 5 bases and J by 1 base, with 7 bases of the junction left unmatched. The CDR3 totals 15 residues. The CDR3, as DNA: TGCGCCAGCAGGACCCTCGGGGGGGCCCAAGAGACCCAGTACTTC. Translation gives CASRTLGGAQETQYF.

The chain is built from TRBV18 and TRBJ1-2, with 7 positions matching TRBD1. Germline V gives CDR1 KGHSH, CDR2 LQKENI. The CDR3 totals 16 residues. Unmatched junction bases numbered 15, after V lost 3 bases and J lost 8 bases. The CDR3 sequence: CASSPTDRAQGSGYTF. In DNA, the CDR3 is TGTGCCAGCTCACCTACCGACAGGGCCCAAGGATCAGGCTACACCTTC.

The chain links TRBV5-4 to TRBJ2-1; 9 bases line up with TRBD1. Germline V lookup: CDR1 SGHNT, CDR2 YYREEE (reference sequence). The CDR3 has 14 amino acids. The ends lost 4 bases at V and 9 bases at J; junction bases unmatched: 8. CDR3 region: CASSESGTGLEQFF. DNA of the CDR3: TGTGCCAGCAGCGAATCCGGGACAGGGCTTGAGCAGTTCTTC.

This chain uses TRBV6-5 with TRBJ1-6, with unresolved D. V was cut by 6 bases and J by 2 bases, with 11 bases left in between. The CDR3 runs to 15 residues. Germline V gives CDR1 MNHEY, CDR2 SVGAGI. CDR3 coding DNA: TGTGCCAGCAGGGACTCCCCCCCCTATAATTCACCCCTCCACTTT. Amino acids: CASRDSPPYNSPLHF.